The 23 T cell receptor beta chains below were found in one sample sequenced in a study of CD8+ T cells in alopecia areata. Treatment denoted: oral pan-JAK inhibitor, 5-10 mg twice daily. Sequencing relied on a cDNA template that was reverse transcribed from extracted RNA. Repertoires were generated with immunoSEQ multiplex PCR, while TCRdb's copy carries only in-frame clones and drops some. Here the sample spans roughly 280,000 clones, 60% being singletons. The starting material was CD4+ T cells sorted from blood, obtained at approximately week 52, from a patient treated with tofacitinib. The receptors come from a human donor with alopecia areata.

This clone was detected only once. The rearrangement uses TRBV15 and TRBJ1-2; 7 bases are a match to TRBD1. With 3 bases clipped from V and 4 bases from J, the junction kept 5 bases outside the gene matches. The V gene's germline CDR1 is LNHNV and CDR2 YYDKDF (reference sequence). The CDR3 sequence is 14 residues long. CDR3 amino acids: CATSRRDRPYGYTF. The CDR3 coding sequence is TGTGCCACCAGCAGGCGGGACAGACCCTATGGCTACACCTTC.

DNA for the CDR3: TGTGCCAGCAGCCCCAGGGGGGACATTGATCAGCCCCAGCATTTT. Translating it yields CASSPRGDIDQPQHF. The rearrangement links TRBV9 to TRBJ1-5; 7 bases match TRBD1. The V segment lost 4 bases and the J segment 5 bases; nucleotides outside the gene matches: 9. CDR1 and CDR2 (germline): SGDLS, YYNGEE. The CDR3 consists of 15 residues.

This clone occurred a few times. The gene calls are TRBV28 and TRBJ2-1; TRBD1 matches at 10 bases. The trim removed 2 bases at V and 10 bases at J, leaving 8 bases unmatched. The CDR3 is made up of 15 amino acids. Germline CDR1 and CDR2: MDHEN and SYDVKM. The CDR3 DNA reads TGTGCCAGCAGTTTACCCGGGACAGGGGACCTGGAGCAGTTCTTC. It codes for CASSLPGTGDLEQFF.

The genes are TRBV11-2 and TRBJ2-2; 7 positions match TRBD1. The CDR3 runs to 18 residues. Germline lookup yields CDR1 SGHAT and CDR2 FQNNGV. The trim removed 4 bases at V and 4 bases at J, leaving 15 bases unmatched. The DNA of the CDR3 is TGTGCCAGCAGCTCGAGCTTTGGGACAGTCAGGACCACCGGGGAGCTGTTTTTT. This codes for CASSSSFGTVRTTGELFF.

The CDR3 here is CASSLGLGETQYF. The CDR3 bases are TGTGCCAGCAGCTTGGGTTTAGGAGAGACCCAGTACTTC. The chain employs TRBV5-4 and TRBJ2-5; the D is unclear. Germline CDR1 is SGHNT and CDR2 is YYREEE (reference sequence). Trimming removed 0 bases at V and 4 bases at J, with 7 bases between. The CDR3 length is 13 residues.

This chain links TRBV2 with TRBJ2-7; 9 bases map to TRBD1. The CDR3 totals 13 residues. J lost 6 bases, V lost 5 bases, and 5 bases had no gene match. Germline lookup yields CDR1 SNHLY and CDR2 FYNNEI. As DNA, the CDR3 is TGTGCCAGCAGTTCGGGACAGGGACGCGAGCAGTACTTC. Its translation: CASSSGQGREQYF. The full variable domain, with the rest looked up from reference TRBV2 and TRBJ2-7, is EPEVTQTPSHQVTQMGQEVILRCVPISNHLYFYWYRQILGQKVEFLVSFYNNEISEKSEIFDDQFSVERPDGSNFTLKIRSTKLEDSAMYFCASSSGQGREQYFGPGTRLTVT.

The chain employs TRBV5-4 and TRBJ2-2; 8 nucleotides match TRBD2. This CDR3 has 16 amino acids. Germline V lookup: CDR1 SGHNT, CDR2 YYREEE (reference sequence). The V segment lost 6 bases and the J segment 6 bases; nucleotides outside the gene matches: 13. The CDR3 nucleotides are TGTGCCAGCAAGGCTACGGGGGGGCCGTTTGCCGGGGAGCTGTTTTTT. It specifies CASKATGGPFAGELFF.

V gene TRBV5-4 combines with J gene TRBJ2-3, with no clear D. Germline CDR1 SGHNT, CDR2 YYREEE (reference sequence). V was pared by 1 base and J by 3 bases, with 6 bases between. The CDR3 is made up of 13 amino acids. The CDR3 protein is CASSLSPTDTQYF. The CDR3, as DNA: TGTGCCAGCAGCTTGAGTCCGACAGATACGCAGTATTTT.

The genes are TRBV30 and TRBJ1-3, with 7 bases that match TRBD1. Trimming removed 1 base from V and 1 base from J; junction bases left unmatched: 7. CDR3 length equals 16 residues. From germline, CDR1 is GTSNPN and CDR2 SVGIG (reference sequence). For the CDR3, the DNA is TGTGCCTGGAGTGGTGGGACAGTACTTTCTGGAAACACCATATATTTT. Translated: CAWSGGTVLSGNTIYF.

This clone was counted a few times. This sequence joins TRBV9 and TRBJ2-3; TRBD2 might be the D (6 bases). The CDR3 has 15 residues. Germline CDR1 is SGDLS and CDR2 is YYNGEE. Trimming shortened V by 1 base and J by 2 bases, and 11 bases separated the two germline ends. The CDR3: CASSVSSGFTDTQYF. Written as DNA, the CDR3 is TGTGCCAGCAGCGTAAGTAGCGGCTTCACAGATACGCAGTATTTT. The complete variable domain, with remaining parts taken from reference TRBV9 and TRBJ2-3, reads DSGVTQTPKHLITATGQRVTLRCSPRSGDLSVYWYQQSLDQGLQFLIQYYNGEERAKGNILERFSAQQFPDLHSELNLSSLELGDSALYFCASSVSSGFTDTQYFGPGTRLTVL.

This clone came up a few times. The chain employs TRBV13 and TRBJ1-3; a possible D gene is TRBD1 (6 bases). Germline V gives CDR1 PRHDT, CDR2 FYEKMQ (reference sequence). The CDR3 totals 15 residues. V shed 5 bases and J shed 2 bases, with 13 bases lying between them. CDR3 in amino acids: CASSQWDMTGNTIYF. The CDR3 DNA reads TGTGCCAGCAGCCAGTGGGACATGACTGGAAACACCATATATTTT.

V usage is TRBV30 and J usage is TRBJ2-3, with 9 bases that match TRBD2. CDR3 size: 14 residues. The V segment lost 6 bases and the J segment 1 base; nucleotides outside the gene matches: 5. The germline V gene encodes CDR1 GTSNPN and CDR2 SVGIG (reference sequence). The CDR3, as DNA: TGTGCCTGTGGTGCGGGGGGGGGCACAGATACGCAGTATTTT. It specifies CACGAGGGTDTQYF.

This clone has just a few counts. The rearrangement uses TRBV9 and TRBJ2-3; 10 nucleotides match TRBD2. This CDR3 is built from 17 residues. Per germline, CDR1 SGDLS and CDR2 YYNGEE. V shed 3 bases and J 4 bases; nucleotides not matched to a gene: 11. CDR3 sequence reads: CASSGERGGRFSDTQYF. The CDR3 region has the DNA TGTGCCAGCAGCGGGGAGCGGGGGGGCAGGTTCTCAGATACGCAGTATTTT.

In this sample, this clone turned up a few times. One junction end disagrees with the germline gene, perhaps due to a read error. The chain combines TRBV29-1 with TRBJ1-2; no definite D call. Per the germline V gene, CDR1 is SQVTM and CDR2 is ANQGSEA. The CDR3 has 11 residues. In DNA form, the CDR3 reads TGCAGCGTTGACAGTCCTCCAATAATCTACTTC. Translated, it gives CSVDSPPIIYF.

The rearrangement uses TRBV29-1 and TRBJ2-2, with a possible D match to TRBD1 (5 bases). The V end lost 4 bases, the J end lost 6 bases, and 9 bases lay between the germline ends. The CDR3 runs 12 residues. The germline V gene encodes CDR1 SQVTM and CDR2 ANQGSEA. CDR3 loop: CSVVSGPGELFF. The CDR3 region has the DNA TGCAGCGTTGTGTCAGGGCCCGGGGAGCTGTTTTTT.

The chain carries TRBV27 and TRBJ1-5; a possible D gene is TRBD1 (5 bases). This CDR3 contains 13 residues. V dropped 3 bases and J dropped 6 bases, with 9 bases sitting between them. In germline, CDR1 is MNHEY, CDR2 SMNVEV (reference sequence). CDR3 protein: CASSFTGSQPQHF. CDR3 DNA: TGTGCCAGCAGTTTTACAGGCTCTCAGCCCCAGCATTTT.

The V call is TRBV7-3, the J call TRBJ2-3; D possibly corresponds to TRBD1 (6 bases). Trimming left V 1 base short and J 4 bases short, with 12 bases between. The V gene's germline CDR1 is SGHTA and CDR2 FQGTGA. There are 15 residues in the CDR3. The chain's CDR3 is CASSLRGPPADTQYF. The CDR3 DNA follows: TGTGCCAGCAGCTTAAGGGGGCCCCCCGCAGATACGCAGTATTTT.

V gene TRBV6-6 combines with J gene TRBJ1-3; TRBD1 agrees at 8 bases. The V gene's germline CDR1 is MNHNY and CDR2 SVGAGI (reference sequence). The CDR3 is made up of 16 amino acids. V dropped 6 bases and J dropped 0; count of bases not matched to a gene: 7. CDR3 in amino acids: CASRDRGLFSGNTIYF. CDR3 bases: TGTGCCAGCAGAGACAGGGGCCTCTTCTCTGGAAACACCATATATTTT.

This chain links TRBV19 with TRBJ1-5; 8 bases align to TRBD1. This CDR3 has 14 amino acids. V dropped 3 bases and J dropped 6; count of bases not matched to a gene: 4. Germline CDR1 is LNHDA and CDR2 is SQIVND (reference sequence). The CDR3 protein is CASSISQGAQPQHF. CDR3 nucleotides: TGTGCCAGTAGTATTTCCCAGGGGGCTCAGCCCCAGCATTTT.

The chain combines TRBV29-1 with TRBJ1-4, with D possibly TRBD1 on 5 matching bases. This CDR3 is 12 amino acids long. Looked up from germline, CDR1 is SQVTM and CDR2 is ANQGSEA. V was shortened by 0 bases and J by 7 bases, with 6 bases between the two germline ends. The CDR3 DNA follows: TGCAGCGTTGAAGATCAGGGTGAAAAACTGTTTTTT. Translation: CSVEDQGEKLFF.

This clone was detected only a few times. The chain links TRBV7-9 to TRBJ2-3; TRBD1 might be the D (6 bases). Trimming took 1 base from V and 6 from J, leaving 11 bases between them. The CDR3 is made up of 14 amino acids. Germline values: CDR1 SEHNR, CDR2 FQNEAQ (reference sequence). CDR3 sequence reads: CASSLDRARDTQYF. The CDR3 bases are TGTGCCAGCAGCTTAGACAGGGCACGCGATACGCAGTATTTT. The full variable domain, its missing parts supplied by reference TRBV7-9 and TRBJ2-3, is DTGVSQNPRHKITKRGQNVTFRCDPISEHNRLYWYRQTLGQGPEFLTYFQNEAQLEKSRLLSDRFSAERPKGSFSTLEIQRTEQGDSAMYLCASSLDRARDTQYFGPGTRLTVL.

This clone was counted a single time. CDR3 DNA: TGTGCCAGCAGTGCCACGGGACTCCCGTCTCTCCACTTT. It translates to CASSATGLPSLHF. The chain recombines TRBV6-1 with TRBJ1-6; D possibly corresponds to TRBD1 (5 bases). This CDR3 has 13 amino acids. Trimming took 4 bases from V and 16 from J, leaving 17 bases between them. Germline CDR1 reads MNHNS; CDR2 reads SASEGT.

The J gene is TRBJ1-2, the V gene TRBV25-1; the match to TRBD1 covers 9 bases. The CDR3 totals 14 residues. Trimming removed 6 bases from V and 5 bases from J; junction bases left unmatched: 7. Germline CDR1 MGHDK, CDR2 SYGVNS. The CDR3 region is CASSEGQGKYGYTF. The CDR3 coding sequence is TGTGCCAGCAGCGAGGGACAGGGTAAATATGGCTACACCTTC.